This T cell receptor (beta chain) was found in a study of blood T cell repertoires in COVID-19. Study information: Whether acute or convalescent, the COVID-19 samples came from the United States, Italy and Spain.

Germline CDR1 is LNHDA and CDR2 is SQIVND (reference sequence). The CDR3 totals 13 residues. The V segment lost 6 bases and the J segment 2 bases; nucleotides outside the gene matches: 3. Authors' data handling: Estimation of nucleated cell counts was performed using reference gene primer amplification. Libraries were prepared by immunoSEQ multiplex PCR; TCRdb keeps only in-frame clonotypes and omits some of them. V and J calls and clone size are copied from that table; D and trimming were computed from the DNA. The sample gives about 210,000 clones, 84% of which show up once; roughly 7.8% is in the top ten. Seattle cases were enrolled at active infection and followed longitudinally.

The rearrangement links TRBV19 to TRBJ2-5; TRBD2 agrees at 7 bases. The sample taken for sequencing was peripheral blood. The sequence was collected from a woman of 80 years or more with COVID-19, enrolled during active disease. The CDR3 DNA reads TGTGCCAGTAGGGGGGGGGTGCAAGAGACCCAGTACTTC. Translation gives CASRGGVQETQYF.